The clone carrying this TCR beta chain was detected only once. This entry is derived from a study of T cell responses to AZD1222 COVID-19 vaccine. The CDR3 covers 16 residues. Trimming at V came to 3 bases and at J to 3 bases, leaving 7 bases not matched to a gene. Germline lookup yields CDR1 SGHTS and CDR2 YDEGEE. Sequencing used immunoSEQ multiplex PCR; TCRdb keeps in-frame clones, though not all of them. This sample has 84,000 or so clones, with roughly 87% found just once. The sequence came from an adult in good health. Sequenced material: peripheral blood, taken on day 0 of AZD1222 vaccination. The chain joins TRBV5-8 to TRBJ1-1, with 11 bases lining up with TRBD1. The CDR3 protein is CASSSGTGGMDTEAFF. For the CDR3, the DNA is TGTGCCAGCAGCTCCGGGACAGGGGGGATGGACACTGAAGCTTTCTTT.